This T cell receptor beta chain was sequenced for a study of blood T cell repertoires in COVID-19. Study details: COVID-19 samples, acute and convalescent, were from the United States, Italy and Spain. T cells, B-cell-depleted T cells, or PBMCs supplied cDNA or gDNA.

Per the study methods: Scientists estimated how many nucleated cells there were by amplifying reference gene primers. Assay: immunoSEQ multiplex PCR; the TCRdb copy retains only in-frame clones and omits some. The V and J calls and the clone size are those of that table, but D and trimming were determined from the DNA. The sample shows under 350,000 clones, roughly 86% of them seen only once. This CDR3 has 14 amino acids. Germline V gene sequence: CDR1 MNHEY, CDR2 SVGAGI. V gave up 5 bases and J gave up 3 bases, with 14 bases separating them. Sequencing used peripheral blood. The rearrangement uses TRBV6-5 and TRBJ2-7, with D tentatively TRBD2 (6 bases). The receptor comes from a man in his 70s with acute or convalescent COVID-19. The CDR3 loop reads CASSTRGTNYEQYF. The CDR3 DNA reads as TGTGCCAGCAGTACCCGCGGGACGAACTACGAGCAGTACTTC.